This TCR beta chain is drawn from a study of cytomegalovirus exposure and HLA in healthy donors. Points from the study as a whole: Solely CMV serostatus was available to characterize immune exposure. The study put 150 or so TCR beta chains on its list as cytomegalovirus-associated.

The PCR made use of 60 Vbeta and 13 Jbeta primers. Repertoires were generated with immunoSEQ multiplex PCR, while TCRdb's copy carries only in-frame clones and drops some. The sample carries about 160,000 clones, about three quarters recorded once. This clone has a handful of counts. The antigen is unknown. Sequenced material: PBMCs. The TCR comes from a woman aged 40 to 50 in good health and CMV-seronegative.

The CDR3 DNA reads as TGTGCCAGCAGCTTACACGGTGGCTACACCTTC. Translation: CASSLHGGYTF. The chain links TRBV7-8 to TRBJ1-2; no firm D call. Germline CDR1 is SGHVS and CDR2 is FQNEAQ. The CDR3 sequence is 11 residues long. Trimming removed 2 bases from V and 7 bases from J, with 5 bases in between. Complete variable domain (other parts from reference TRBV7-8 and TRBJ1-2): GAGVSQSPRYKVAKRGQDVALRCDPISGHVSLFWYQQALGQGPEFLTYFQNEAQLDKSGLPSDRFFAERPEGSVSTLKIQRTQQEDSAVYLCASSLHGGYTFGSGTRLTVV.